Listed below are T cell receptor beta chains from one sample, sequenced in a study of neoadjuvant nivolumab and ipilimumab in lung cancer. Sequencing used immunoSEQ multiplex PCR; TCRdb keeps in-frame clones, though not all of them. The sample consists of 9,700 or so clones, approximately 71% of them appearing once. The input for sequencing was tumor tissue, taken after neoadjuvant nivolumab, alone or with ipilimumab, at or shortly before surgery. The receptor source for this set is an adult with non-small cell lung cancer. Some clones in this sample may be carry-over from other donors' samples. The CDR3 runs from the conserved cysteine through the conserved F or W. Expanded clones are given a class, and other clones once, few, many or no size at all.

>TRBV7-9|19|.|TRBJ2-7
CASSQTYSSSGRTPYEQYF
>TRBV5-1|13|.|TRBJ2-7
CASSGGGSYEQYF
>TRBV7-2|14|few|TRBJ2-3
CASRRGAGTDTQYF
>TRBV10-3|15|.|TRBJ2-3
CAIRRDRGPGDTQYF
>TRBV18|15|.|TRBJ2-2
CASSTTGSSTGELFF
>TRBV7-2|15|few|TRBJ1-1
CASSLVGRAVTEAFF
>TRBV12-5|16|.|TRBJ2-1
CASGLRQGKTYNEQFF
>TRBV2|18|.|TRBJ2-2
CASSEGALRGRSTGELFF
>TRBV7-9|13|.|TRBJ1-1
CAPTRTVNTEAFF
>TRBV6-5|14|.|TRBJ1-1
CASSWGAESTEAFF
>TRBV27|12|medium-sized|TRBJ2-7
CASGGYPYEQYF
>TRBV5-1|15|.|TRBJ1-3
CASSTPGGAGNTIYF
>TRBV7-2|17|.|TRBJ1-2
CASSSRQGGPTNYGYTF
>TRBV6-5|12|.|TRBJ1-2
CASSKGHYGYTF
>TRBV4-3|14|.|TRBJ2-1
CASSEGEGYNEQFF
>TRBV7-2|13|few|TRBJ2-7
CASSWDRDGEQYF
>TRBV27|14|.|TRBJ2-7
CASSPQLDSHEQYF
>TRBV5-4|15|.|TRBJ2-5
CASSLVLAETGTQYF
>TRBV7-2|13|.|TRBJ1-2
CASSFLQGDGYTF
>TRBV5-6|15|.|TRBJ1-1
CASSSGGGGGTEAFF
>TRBV6-5|13|.|TRBJ2-1
CASRDYYNNEQFF
>TRBV18|14|.|TRBJ1-1
CASSKTTSATEAFF
>TRBV7-2|15|few|TRBJ1-5
CASSSDSGGNQPQHF
>TRBV6-5|10|few|TRBJ2-3
CAIPGGEQYF
>TRBV19|17|few|TRBJ2-3
CASSIVSGGGASGTQYF
>TRBV7-9|18|.|TRBJ1-1
CASSLVPGWATPGTEAFF
>TRBV18|14|.|TRBJ2-7
CASSPGTEPYEQYF
>TRBV29-1|17|few|TRBJ1-2
CSVEIPRLGWSSYGYTF
>TRBV5-1|16|.|TRBJ1-2
CASSRGTGGALEGYTF
>TRBV5-1|14|.|TRBJ2-7
CASSSNRGTYEQYF
>TRBV7-2|16|.|TRBJ1-5
CASSLAGGLSNQPQHF
>TRBV19|15|.|TRBJ1-5
CASSYTRHSNQPQHF
>TRBV5-1|15|.|TRBJ2-2
CASGWTGGNTGELFF
>TRBV18|13|.|TRBJ2-3
CASKPRVVDTQYF
>TRBV6-5|14|.|TRBJ1-6
CATQGGTDNSPLHF
>TRBV27|12|.|TRBJ2-1
CASRSSYNEQFF
>TRBV18|15|.|TRBJ2-3
CASSPQGIYTDTQYF
>TRBV7-2|14|.|TRBJ2-7
CASSLGGREYEQYF
>TRBV11-3|13|once|TRBJ2-7
CASSFLLSYEQYF
>TRBV5-4|14|.|TRBJ2-7
CASSMTSGVGEQYF
>TRBV2|15|.|TRBJ1-2
CASKPGQGPFYGYTF
>TRBV2|13|.|TRBJ2-7
CASTRDRSYEQYF
>TRBV5-1|13|few|TRBJ1-2
CASRQGQVYGYTF
>TRBV7-9|15|.|TRBJ2-1
CASSPPGGSYNEQFF
>TRBV6-5|15|.|TRBJ1-4
CASSYSGQGPEKLFF
>TRBV6-6|12|once|TRBJ2-7
CASSPVPYEQYF
>TRBV19|16|.|TRBJ2-3
CASSIGLYKSTDTQYF
>TRBV5-5|15|.|TRBJ2-1
CASSFRGGDYNEQFF
>TRBV10-3|13|.|TRBJ2-7
CAIRVVGGEEQYF
>TRBV6-6|15|.|TRBJ2-7
CASSYSAGIGYEQYF
>TRBV11-2|15|once|TRBJ1-3
CASSGSWGMADTIYF
>TRBV19|16|.|TRBJ2-7
CASSPRTSGTSYEQYF
>TRBV5-4|12|.|TRBJ2-3
CASSFQGDTQYF
>TRBV13|17|once|TRBJ2-3
CASSSSTEGFGTDTQYF
>TRBV25-1|16|.|TRBJ1-5
CASSGGSGGSNQPQHF
>TRBV7-3|16|.|TRBJ2-6
CASSSTGGVGANVLTF
>TRBV18|18|.|TRBJ2-2
CASSLAISGTGDTGELFF
>TRBV6-1|15|large|TRBJ1-1
CASDWTGGLNTEAFF